One and the same sample provided the 23 T cell receptor beta chains below, sequenced in a study of OX40 agonist ivuxolimab in advanced cancers. Sequencing was performed with immunoSEQ multiplex PCR; in TCRdb, only in-frame clones are kept and a portion is missing. This table holds roughly 110,000 clones, approximately 90% found once. Sequences were derived from CD4+ or CD8+ T cells sorted from blood, sampled in a trial of the OX40 agonist ivuxolimab. Receptor source: an adult with an advanced solid tumor such as melanoma, head and neck, liver or kidney cancer.

The chain joins TRBV15 to TRBJ1-1; D uncertain. This CDR3 is built from 15 residues. The germline gives CDR1 LNHNV, CDR2 YYDKDF (reference sequence). The ends were cut back, 0 bases at V and 4 bases at J, with 12 bases in the middle. In DNA, the CDR3 is TGTGCCACCAGCAGAGATCTGGGGTTGGGCACTGAAGCTTTCTTT. Translating it yields CATSRDLGLGTEAFF.

The J gene is TRBJ2-6, the V gene TRBV9; TRBD1 matches 9 bases. CDR1 SGDLS and CDR2 YYNGEE come from the germline V gene. V was pared by 3 bases and J by 4 bases, with 11 bases of the junction left unmatched. The CDR3 has 18 amino acids. In DNA, the CDR3 is TGTGCCAGCAGCGCCGCCTCGGGACAGGGAAACGGGGCCAACGTCCTGACTTTC. Amino acid sequence: CASSAASGQGNGANVLTF.

This chain links TRBV7-9 with TRBJ1-4; TRBD1 might be the D (5 bases). The CDR3 is 14 amino acids. Germline CDR1 SEHNR, CDR2 FQNEAQ (reference sequence). Trimming left V 4 bases short and J 3 bases short, with 9 bases between. The CDR3 bases are TGTGCCAGCAGCTCAGGGATCGCTAATGAAAAACTGTTTTTT. Translated, it gives CASSSGIANEKLFF.

The genes are TRBV29-1 and TRBJ1-2; D is undetermined. The CDR3 extends over 11 amino acids. V was shortened by 4 bases and J by 0 bases, with 3 bases between the two germline ends. The V gene's germline CDR1 is SQVTM and CDR2 ANQGSEA. The CDR3 coding sequence is TGCAGCGTTGGGGCTAACTATGGCTACACCTTC. This gives the protein CSVGANYGYTF.

The chain links TRBV23-1 to TRBJ1-5, with TRBD1 matching over 7 bases. TRBV23-1 is identified as an open reading frame with a role that is uncertain. The V gene end was trimmed by 6 bases and the J gene end by 4 bases; junction bases not matched to a gene: 6. This CDR3 region has 14 residues. The CDR3: CASSAGTANQPQHF. CDR3 nucleotides: TGCGCCAGCAGCGCCGGGACAGCTAATCAGCCCCAGCATTTT.

This chain joins TRBV14 and TRBJ2-2, with D tentatively TRBD2 (6 bases). The CDR3 has 14 amino acids. Germline CDR1 reads SGHDN; CDR2 reads FVKESK. V lost 5 bases and J 3 bases, leaving 10 bases between the germline ends. The CDR3 protein is CASSSGGYTGELFF. The CDR3 DNA follows: TGTGCCAGCAGCTCCGGGGGTTACACCGGGGAGCTGTTTTTT.

J is TRBJ1-1 and V is TRBV25-1; D perhaps matches TRBD1 (6 bases). V was cut by 4 bases and J by 12 bases, with 15 bases left in between. Germline V lookup: CDR1 MGHDK, CDR2 SYGVNS. The CDR3 contains 12 residues. The CDR3 loop reads CASSGAGAGTFF. CDR3 bases: TGTGCCAGCAGTGGGGCAGGGGCAGGGACTTTCTTT.

The V call is TRBV7-2, the J call TRBJ1-2; D possibly corresponds to TRBD1 (5 bases). Germline CDR1 is SGHTA and CDR2 is FQGNSA. The CDR3 sequence is 15 residues long. V dropped 5 bases and J dropped 2 bases, with 15 bases sitting between them. The DNA of the CDR3 is TGTGCCAGCAGCCCGCGGGGGAGTACGAACTATGGCTACACCTTC. Translation gives CASSPRGSTNYGYTF.

The chain joins TRBV30 to TRBJ1-2, with 8 bases fitting TRBD1. Losses at the gene ends were 2 bases for V and 7 bases for J; bases not matched to a gene: 6. CDR1 is GTSNPN and CDR2 is SVGIG in the germline V gene (reference sequence). CDR3 length: 13 amino acids. In nucleotides, the CDR3 is TGTGCCTGGAGTCCAGGGGGCAGGGGTGGCTACACCTTC. Translated: CAWSPGGRGGYTF.

The J gene is TRBJ1-5, the V gene TRBV6-1; D not certain. CDR3 length: 14 amino acids. CDR1 and CDR2 (germline): MNHNS, SASEGT. V was cut by 1 base and J by 0 bases, with 4 bases left in between. Written as DNA, the CDR3 is TGTGCCAGCAGTGAAGTCCTTAGCAATCAGCCCCAGCATTTT. As protein: CASSEVLSNQPQHF.

This clone has only one observation. The gene calls are TRBV19 and TRBJ2-3; D remains ambiguous. V was clipped by 3 bases and J by 2 bases, with 12 bases between them. The CDR3 has 15 residues. Germline assignment: CDR1 LNHDA and CDR2 SQIVND (reference sequence). In DNA, the CDR3 is TGTGCCAGTAGTATCGAAAGGCAGCTCACAGATACGCAGTATTTT. This encodes CASSIERQLTDTQYF.

The chain combines TRBV9 with TRBJ2-5; D unresolved. The germline V and J ends were trimmed by 0 bases and 4 bases, with 7 bases remaining between them. Germline CDR1 is SGDLS and CDR2 is YYNGEE. The CDR3 has 13 residues. The chain's CDR3 is CASSVALLETQYF. The DNA of the CDR3 is TGTGCCAGCAGCGTAGCTCTGTTAGAGACCCAGTACTTC. The full variable domain, its missing parts supplied by reference TRBV9 and TRBJ2-5, is DSGVTQTPKHLITATGQRVTLRCSPRSGDLSVYWYQQSLDQGLQFLIQYYNGEERAKGNILERFSAQQFPDLHSELNLSSLELGDSALYFCASSVALLETQYFGPGTRLLVL.

The chain combines TRBV9 with TRBJ2-7; 7 bases are a match to TRBD1. Germline CDR1 SGDLS, CDR2 YYNGEE. V gave up 4 bases and J gave up 3 bases; unmatched junction bases: 10. This CDR3 spans 15 amino acids. The CDR3 region has the DNA TGTGCCAGCAGCCCAACCGTTGACAGGGACTACGAGCAGTACTTC. Its translation: CASSPTVDRDYEQYF.

The V and J genes are TRBV5-1 and TRBJ1-5; D is undetermined. Germline values: CDR1 SGHRS, CDR2 YFSETQ. Trimming removed 0 bases from V and 1 base from J, with 5 bases in between. The CDR3 length is 14 residues. Here the CDR3 reads CASSLDGSNQPQHF. DNA of the CDR3: TGCGCCAGCAGCTTGGACGGGAGCAATCAGCCCCAGCATTTT.

V and J are TRBV7-9 and TRBJ1-5; D not certain. This CDR3 comprises 17 residues. Germline V lookup: CDR1 SEHNR, CDR2 FQNEAQ (reference sequence). V dropped 3 bases and J dropped 2 bases, with 17 bases sitting between them. The CDR3 region is CASSLGMSLGGNQPQHF. For the CDR3, the DNA is TGTGCCAGCAGCTTGGGAATGAGTCTCGGGGGCAATCAGCCCCAGCATTTT.

The chain carries TRBV28 and TRBJ2-7, with D unclear. Germline V lookup: CDR1 MDHEN, CDR2 SYDVKM. Deletions cut 4 bases from V and 3 bases from J, with 10 bases between. The CDR3 totals 13 residues. The CDR3 is CASSSMTDYEQYF. The CDR3 region has the DNA TGTGCCAGCAGTTCTATGACGGACTACGAGCAGTACTTC.

The chain is built from TRBV5-1 and TRBJ1-6, with unresolved D. The germline V gene has CDR1 SGHRS and CDR2 YFSETQ. The CDR3 consists of 14 residues. Trimming removed 0 bases from V and 10 bases from J, with 11 bases in between. The CDR3 DNA is TGCGCCAGCAGCTTGGAAGGCGGATTATCACCCCTCCACTTT. This gives the protein CASSLEGGLSPLHF.

The chain combines TRBV28 with TRBJ2-1, with 7 bases lining up with TRBD1. This CDR3 comprises 12 residues. The V and J ends lost 7 bases and 12 bases, in that order; junction bases with no gene match: 9. Germline CDR1 is MDHEN and CDR2 is SYDVKM. The CDR3 region is CASTQGRDRQFF. DNA of the CDR3: TGTGCCAGCACCCAGGGTCGGGACAGGCAGTTCTTC.

The chain couples TRBV19 to TRBJ2-4; TRBD1 aligns across 7 bases. V lost 4 bases to trimming and J lost 9 bases; unmatched junction nucleotides: 9. Germline CDR1 reads LNHDA; CDR2 reads SQIVND (reference sequence). The CDR3 contains 14 residues. CDR3 nucleotide sequence: TGTGCCAGTAGTACTGACAGGGTCTTCGGCATTCAGTACTTC. Translation: CASSTDRVFGIQYF.

The chain employs TRBV9 and TRBJ2-3; possibly TRBD2 for D (5 bases). This CDR3 has 15 amino acids. Trimming took off 3 bases at V and 1 base at J, with 12 bases between the two ends. Germline V gene sequence: CDR1 SGDLS, CDR2 YYNGEE. The CDR3 DNA is TGTGCCAGCAGCGAGAGGGAGAGAGGCACAGATACGCAGTATTTT. It yields the protein CASSERERGTDTQYF. Combining the CDR3 with reference TRBV9 and TRBJ2-3 gives the whole variable domain DSGVTQTPKHLITATGQRVTLRCSPRSGDLSVYWYQQSLDQGLQFLIQYYNGEERAKGNILERFSAQQFPDLHSELNLSSLELGDSALYFCASSERERGTDTQYFGPGTRLTVL.

This chain joins TRBV2 and TRBJ2-5; 7 bases align to TRBD1. V was clipped by 7 bases and J by 5 bases; unmatched bases: 13. CDR1 SNHLY and CDR2 FYNNEI come from the germline V gene. The CDR3 covers 15 residues. CDR3: CASTREGGAWETQYF. CDR3 coding DNA: TGTGCCAGCACTAGGGAAGGGGGCGCGTGGGAGACCCAGTACTTC.

The DNA of the CDR3 is TGTGCCAGCAGCTTATGGTCCGAGCAGTACTTC. Amino acid sequence: CASSLWSEQYF. The rearrangement joins TRBV7-9 to TRBJ2-5; D gene uncertain. The J call may be in error: the DNA end matches TRBJ2-7 better. CDR3 length: 11 residues. CDR1 SEHNR and CDR2 FQNEAQ come from the germline V gene (reference sequence).

V and J are TRBV6-1 and TRBJ2-5; D possibly corresponds to TRBD1 (5 bases). This CDR3 spans 14 amino acids. The V gene's germline CDR1 is MNHNS and CDR2 SASEGT. Between the trimmed V and J ends, which lost 6 bases and 1 base, there was a span of 12 bases. The CDR3 DNA sequence: TGTGCCAGCAGGGAATGGACACCCCAAGAGACCCAGTACTTC. It encodes CASREWTPQETQYF.